The source of this T cell receptor beta chain is a study of T cell responses to AZD1222 COVID-19 vaccine. General study findings and limits: Seropositive at baseline were only a handful of AZD1222 recipients. Donors, mostly white British, included more females; clonal diversity was possibly underestimated. Nearly half of spike-specific TCRs reportedly go after variant regions that carry no mutations.

Sequenced by immunoSEQ multiplex PCR; TCRdb stores in-frame clones only, minus some. The sample shows about 120,000 clones, about 90% of them seen only once. CDR1 and CDR2 (germline): LGHDT, YNNKEL (reference sequence). V shed 6 bases and J shed 7 bases, with 13 bases lying between them. The CDR3 consists of 14 residues. In its sample, this clone was seen once. The target antigen is unknown. The receptor was isolated from an adult in good health. The sequencing here drew on peripheral blood, taken on day 0 of AZD1222 vaccination. The chain couples TRBV3-1 (or the pseudogene TRBV3-2) to TRBJ1-6, with unresolved D. The CDR3 DNA sequence: TGTGCCAGCAGTCACTGGACGGAAAATTCACCCCTCCACTTT. Protein sequence: CASSHWTENSPLHF.